This TCR beta chain was found in a study of shared clonotypes between healthy human individuals. This CDR3 comprises 17 residues. Germline V CDR1 and CDR2: MNHNS, SASEGT. Trimming stripped 3 bases from V and 4 bases from J, with 19 bases between. Study conclusions and caveats: Sampling was confined to blood; repertoires within tissues likely differ.

There were no recent acute infections or vaccinations among the donors, who were healthy HIV-negative adults. A remark on this clone: Its antigen is not identified.

The assay used deep level. Measured with immunoSEQ multiplex PCR; TCRdb has only the in-frame clones, and not every one. The profile shows about 1.1 million clones, around 77% of them singletons. The material sequenced was memory CD4+ T cells from PBMCs. Subset defined: CD45RA-negative fraction. This clonotype was obtained from a man between 18 and 29 years old in good health. Some clones in this sample may be carry-over from other donors' samples. The gene calls are TRBV6-1 and TRBJ1-3; D is unresolved. In DNA form, the CDR3 reads TGTGCCAGCAGTGAGGCGCCCCCGGGCGCGATCGGAAACACCATATATTTT. It is translated as CASSEAPPGAIGNTIYF.